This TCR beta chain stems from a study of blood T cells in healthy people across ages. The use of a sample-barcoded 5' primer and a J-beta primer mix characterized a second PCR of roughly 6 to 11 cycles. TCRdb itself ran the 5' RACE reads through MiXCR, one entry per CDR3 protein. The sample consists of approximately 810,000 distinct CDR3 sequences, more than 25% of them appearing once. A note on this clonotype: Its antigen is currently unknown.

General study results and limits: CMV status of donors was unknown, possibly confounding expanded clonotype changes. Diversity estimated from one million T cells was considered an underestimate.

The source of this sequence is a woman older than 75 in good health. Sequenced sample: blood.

The CDR3 nucleotides read TGTGCCAGCGTAAGAAGAGACACTGAAGCTTTCTTT. Amino acids: CASVRRDTEAFF. The V and J genes are TRBV2 and TRBJ1-1, with unresolved D. CDR1 and CDR2 from the germline V gene are SNHLY and FYNNEI. The CDR3 is made up of 12 amino acids. V was trimmed by 8 bases and J by 3 bases, leaving 10 bases between them.